A selection of T cell receptor beta chains follows, all from one sample in a study of blood T cell repertoires in COVID-19. Measured with immunoSEQ multiplex PCR; TCRdb has only the in-frame clones, and not every one. This sample has some 200,000 clones, with approximately 90% found just once. Sequencing used peripheral blood. These receptors all come from a man aged 45-65 years with acute or convalescent COVID-19. Both conserved end residues are part of each CDR3. A D gene is named only where the DNA matches it firmly. Size values are once, few and many counts, or a class for expanded clones, and some rows have none.

J,size,V,D,DNA,CDR3
TRBJ2-2,-,TRBV19,-,TGTGCCAGTAGTAGCCGCCGGGCCGGGGGCGGGGAGCTGTTTTTT,CASSSRRAGGGELFF
TRBJ2-4,-,TRBV7-9,TRBD1,TGTGCCAGCAGCTCCGACAGGGGGGGTCAGTACTTC,CASSSDRGGQYF
TRBJ2-1,-,TRBV28,TRBD2,TGTGCCAGCAGTTCTGTAGCGGGGGACCACAATGAGCAGTTCTTC,CASSSVAGDHNEQFF
TRBJ2-2,-,TRBV7-3,-,TGTGCCAGCAGCTTAGGTAGTACCGGGGAGCTGTTTTTT,CASSLGSTGELFF
TRBJ2-3,-,TRBV9,-,TGTGCCAGCAGCGGCCACCACAGTGGGGATACGCAGTATTTT,CASSGHHSGDTQYF
TRBJ1-2,-,TRBV23-1,-,TGCGCCAGCAGTCATCCGCAGGGAAGCAGGAATCTTTCGGATGGCTACACCTTC,CASSHPQGSRNLSDGYTF
TRBJ2-2,-,TRBV7-3,TRBD1,TGTGCCAGCAGCGGGACAGCGAACACCGGGGAGCTGTTTTTT,CASSGTANTGELFF
TRBJ2-1,-,TRBV7-2,-,TGTGCCAGCAGCTTTTCGGGGAGTCGGCACAATGAGCAGTTCTTC,CASSFSGSRHNEQFF
TRBJ1-1,-,TRBV19,-,TGTGCCAGTAGTATAGCCGGGGGGACTGAAGCTTTCTTT,CASSIAGGTEAFF
TRBJ2-6,-,TRBV15,-,TGTGCCTTTGGAGGGGTATCTCCCTCTGGGGCCAACGTCCTGACTTTC,CAFGGVSPSGANVLTF
TRBJ2-7,-,TRBV3-1/TRBV3-2,-,TGTGCCAGCAGCCAATGGACAACCTACGAGCAGTACTTC,CASSQWTTYEQYF
TRBJ2-1,-,TRBV2,TRBD2,TGTGCCAGCAGTGAACTAGCGGGGGCCCTTAAGGAGCAGTTCTTC,CASSELAGALKEQFF
TRBJ1-1,-,TRBV7-9,-,TGTGCCAGCAGCCCCAGCGCTCTGACTGAAGCTTTCTTT,CASSPSALTEAFF
TRBJ2-7,-,TRBV7-2,TRBD2,TGTGCCAGCAGGGGGGGACTAGCGGGGACCTACGAGCAGTACTTC,CASRGGLAGTYEQYF
TRBJ1-1,-,TRBV5-4,-,TGTGCCAGCAGCCACATAAGGGTACAGGGTAACACTGAAGCTTTCTTT,CASSHIRVQGNTEAFF
TRBJ1-2,-,TRBV7-2,-,TGTGCCAGCAGCTTCCCCTATCGACCGGGAGCTAACTATGGCTACACCTTC,CASSFPYRPGANYGYTF
TRBJ2-3,once,TRBV5-1,TRBD2,TGCGCCAGCAGCACGGGACTAGCGGGGGGTAGCACAGATACGCAGTATTTT,CASSTGLAGGSTDTQYF
TRBJ2-1,-,TRBV29-1,TRBD1,TGCAGCGTTGAAGACCCGGGGGACAGGGGGCTTTTCAATGAGCAGTTCTTC,CSVEDPGDRGLFNEQFF
TRBJ2-3,-,TRBV7-9,-,TGTGCCAGCAGCCCCTTTAGCGAGGGAGAGACGCAGTATTTT,CASSPFSEGETQYF
TRBJ2-1,-,TRBV11-3,TRBD2,TGTGCCAGCAGCGGAAGACTAGCGGGGGGTCTCAATGAGCAGTTCTTC,CASSGRLAGGLNEQFF
TRBJ2-3,once,TRBV7-3,TRBD2,TGTGCCAGCAGCACTAGCGACACAGATACGCAGTATTTT,CASSTSDTDTQYF
TRBJ1-2,-,TRBV6-1,TRBD1,TGTGCCAGCAGTGTATCGGTGGGCGGGACAGGGAGTGGCTACACCTTC,CASSVSVGGTGSGYTF
TRBJ2-5,once,TRBV27,TRBD1,TGTGCCAGCAGTTTGTGGACAGGGTCAGAGACCCAGTACTTC,CASSLWTGSETQYF
TRBJ2-7,-,TRBV30,TRBD1,TGTGCCTTCCAACAGGGGTACGAGCAGTACTTC,CAFQQGYEQYF
TRBJ1-6,-,TRBV25-1,-,TGTGCCAGCAGTTCGGGAATTAGTAATTCACCCCTCCACTTT,CASSSGISNSPLHF
TRBJ2-5,-,TRBV15,TRBD1,TGTGCCACCACTGCCAGGGGGCAAGAGACCCAGTACTTC,CATTARGQETQYF
TRBJ1-1,-,TRBV6-6,-,TGTGCCAGCAGTTACTCGGGGCGGTGGGCTGAAGCTTTCTTT,CASSYSGRWAEAFF
TRBJ1-2,-,TRBV19,-,TGTGCCAGTAATTCCAGGACAGCCAACTATGGCTACACCTTC,CASNSRTANYGYTF
TRBJ2-1,-,TRBV5-6,-,TGTGCCAGCAGCTCCGGCCAACCAAGGGGGCAGTTCTTC,CASSSGQPRGQFF
TRBJ2-5,-,TRBV30,-,TGTGCCTCCCTGACAGCGTACCAAGAGACCCAGTACTTC,CASLTAYQETQYF
TRBJ2-1,-,TRBV7-8,-,TGTGCCAGCAGCCCTATGTCCTACAATGAGCAGTTCTTC,CASSPMSYNEQFF
TRBJ2-1,-,TRBV25-1,TRBD1,TGTGCCAGCAGTATGGGACAGTACAATGAGCAGTTCTTC,CASSMGQYNEQFF
TRBJ2-1,-,TRBV6-5,TRBD1,TGTGCCAGCGGGGGACAGGGGGAATACAATGAGCAGTTCTTC,CASGGQGEYNEQFF
TRBJ1-2,-,TRBV21-1,-,TGTGCCAGCAGCAAAGAGGTTTTTTTGGACAGGGGGCCAACTAACTATGGCTACACCTTC,CASSKEVFLDRGPTNYGYTF
TRBJ2-7,-,TRBV5-1,-,TGCGCCAGCAGCGAGTCTAGTGTGGATTACGAGCAGTACTTC,CASSESSVDYEQYF
TRBJ1-2,-,TRBV19,-,TGTGCCAGTAGTATCGCCAGGGACTATGGCTACACCTTC,CASSIARDYGYTF
TRBJ2-5,once,TRBV4-3,-,TGCGCCAGCAGCCAAGGAAGGGGCAGGGAGACCCAGTACTTC,CASSQGRGRETQYF
TRBJ2-1,-,TRBV5-1,-,TGCGCCAGCAGCTTGTTCTCTTACAATGAGCAGTTCTTC,CASSLFSYNEQFF